The 6 T cell receptor beta chains presented below share a single source sample, sequenced in a study of T cells in Graves' hyperthyroidism and ophthalmopathy (dated by TCRdb to the late 2010s). The receptor library was made with multiplex PCR. TCRdb shows the sequencer as Illumina HiSeq 2000. The TCR beta CDR3 regions were amplified from the RNA transcripts. The TCR CDR3 was subjected to a first round of RT-PCR using the HTBI primer set and the Qiagen OneStep RT-PCR kit. In TCRdb, the public reads were trimmed at Q25 with fastp and aligned with MiXCR, with productive beta chains retained. Rows with one shared CDR3 protein collapse into an entry with the most common genes and DNA. This sample has about half a million distinct CDR3 sequences in its table, and roughly 23% of those were observed once. About half of the sample lies in the top ten. Sequencing was performed on blood. These receptors were collected from an older woman with Graves' ophthalmopathy.

The chain links TRBV3-1 to TRBJ1-5; 7 bases map to TRBD1. The length of the CDR3 is 15 residues. Germline values: CDR1 LGHDT, CDR2 YNNKEL (reference sequence). With V trimmed by 3 bases and J by 6 bases, 8 bases remained unmatched. The CDR3 sequence: CASSQYDREGQPQHF. The CDR3 DNA is TGTGCCAGCAGCCAGTACGACAGGGAGGGTCAGCCCCAGCATTTT. The full variable domain, completed using reference TRBV3-1 and TRBJ1-5, is DTAVSQTPKYLVTQMGNDKSIKCEQNLGHDTMYWYKQDSKKFLKIMFSYNNKELIINETVPNRFSPKSPDKAHLNLHINSLELGDSAVYFCASSQYDREGQPQHFGDGTRLSIL.

Written as DNA, the CDR3 is TGTGCCAGCAGCGTATCCCCCGCGCGGGAGGTGAGGGCAGATACGCAGTATTTT. Encoded protein: CASSVSPAREVRADTQYF. The rearrangement links TRBV9 to TRBJ2-3; 8 nucleotides line up with TRBD2. Germline loops: CDR1 SGDLS, CDR2 YYNGEE. The ends lost 1 base at V and 4 bases at J; junction bases unmatched: 14. The CDR3 runs to 18 residues.

This clonotype was counted many times. V and J are TRBV29-1 and TRBJ1-1, with no clear D. Per the germline V gene, CDR1 is SQVTM and CDR2 is ANQGSEA. V lost 4 bases and J 1 base, leaving 7 bases between the germline ends. The CDR3 is 12 amino acids. In nucleotides, the CDR3 is TGCAGCGTTGGACACACGAACACTGAAGCTTTCTTT. Its protein is CSVGHTNTEAFF.

This clonotype has just a few counts. The chain combines TRBV27 with TRBJ2-2; TRBD2 agrees at 8 bases. In germline, CDR1 is MNHEY, CDR2 SMNVEV (reference sequence). This CDR3 contains 16 residues. Trimming at V came to 10 bases and at J to 0 bases, leaving 10 bases not matched to a gene. The chain's CDR3 is CATSGLAATNTGELFF. The DNA of the CDR3 is TGTGCCACCTCTGGACTAGCAGCAACGAACACCGGGGAGCTGTTTTTT.

The rearrangement uses TRBV16 and TRBJ1-5, with TRBD1 matching over 10 bases. Germline V lookup: CDR1 KGHSY, CDR2 FQNENV. After removal of 3 bases from V and 7 bases from J, the junction contained 18 bases not matched to a gene. CDR3 length equals 19 residues. CDR3 loop: CASSQRPGQGSFASQPQHF. For the CDR3, the DNA is TGTGCCAGCAGCCAGCGACCGGGACAGGGGAGTTTCGCGTCCCAGCCCCAGCATTTT.

The J gene is TRBJ1-5, the V gene TRBV28; TRBD1 matches at 9 bases. The CDR3 covers 15 residues. The V gene end was trimmed by 6 bases and the J gene end by 6 bases; junction bases not matched to a gene: 9. Looked up from germline, CDR1 is MDHEN and CDR2 is SYDVKM. CDR3: CASSPNRGPRQPQHF. CDR3 DNA sequence: TGTGCCAGCAGCCCGAACAGGGGGCCACGTCAGCCCCAGCATTTT.